Each of the 7 T cell receptor beta chains below was sequenced from the same sample in a study of blood T cell repertoires in COVID-19. Measured with immunoSEQ multiplex PCR; TCRdb has only the in-frame clones, and not every one. This table holds around 100,000 clones, about 87% found once. Sequences were obtained from peripheral blood. Receptors originate from a woman between 45 and 60 years old with acute or convalescent COVID-19.

V and J are TRBV6-5 and TRBJ1-2, with D maybe TRBD1 (5 bases). CDR1 is MNHEY and CDR2 is SVGAGI in the germline V gene. The CDR3 is 11 amino acids. V lost 7 bases and J lost 8, with 11 bases in between. Here the CDR3 DNA reads TGTGCCAGCACCAACGGGGGGGGCTACACCTTC. This encodes CASTNGGGYTF.

J is TRBJ1-5 and V is TRBV18; 8 positions agree with TRBD1. Germline CDR1 KGHSH, CDR2 LQKENI. The CDR3 contains 13 residues. The junction had 0 bases not matched to a gene; V was cut back by 2 bases and J by 6 bases. CDR3 coding DNA: TGTGCCAGCTCACCAGACAGGGGTCAGCCCCAGCATTTT. The encoded protein is CASSPDRGQPQHF.

V is TRBV6-5 and J is TRBJ2-1; 7 positions match TRBD1. CDR1 MNHEY and CDR2 SVGAGI come from the germline V gene. V lost 2 bases and J lost 6; bases outside the gene matches: 7. The CDR3 runs 15 residues. CDR3 coding DNA: TGTGCCAGCAGTTACCTGGCAGGGGGAAGCAATGAGCAGTTCTTC. The encoded protein is CASSYLAGGSNEQFF.

V is TRBV12-5 and J is TRBJ1-2; 8 positions match TRBD1. Losses at the gene ends were 6 bases for V and 7 bases for J; bases not matched to a gene: 4. The CDR3 length is 12 residues. The germline gives CDR1 LGHNT, CDR2 FRNRAP. CDR3 protein: CASGDRGFGYTF. CDR3 in DNA: TGTGCTAGTGGAGACAGGGGATTTGGCTACACCTTC.

This chain connects TRBV5-1 to TRBJ1-2; D perhaps matches TRBD1 (5 bases). CDR1 and CDR2 from the germline V gene are SGHRS and YFSETQ. Trimming stripped 0 bases from V and 5 bases from J, with 8 bases between. CDR3 length equals 13 residues. The CDR3 region is CASSLGQSYGYTF. The DNA of the CDR3 is TGCGCCAGCAGCTTGGGACAGAGTTATGGCTACACCTTC.

The DNA for the CDR3 is TGTGCCTGGAGCCCGGGACAGGGAAATGGCTACACCTTC. Translated, it gives CAWSPGQGNGYTF. This chain uses TRBV30 with TRBJ1-2; TRBD1 matches 9 bases. CDR3 size: 13 residues. Germline V gene sequence: CDR1 GTSNPN, CDR2 SVGIG (reference sequence). With V trimmed by 3 bases and J by 6 bases, 5 bases remained unmatched.

The chain joins TRBV7-8 to TRBJ1-3, with a tentative D call TRBD1 (5 bases). This CDR3 is built from 17 residues. Trimming pared 1 base from V and 0 bases from J, leaving 13 bases between. CDR1 and CDR2 from the germline V gene are SGHVS and FQNEAQ. CDR3 nucleotide sequence: TGTGCCAGCAGCTTAGGACCGGGACTGGGCTCTGGAAACACCATATATTTT. Its protein is CASSLGPGLGSGNTIYF.